Presented here are 14 T cell receptor beta chains from one specimen sequenced in a study of OX40 agonist ivuxolimab in advanced cancers. Method: immunoSEQ multiplex PCR; TCRdb's copy keeps in-frame clones and lacks some. The sample records approximately 68,000 clones, around 82% being singletons. The specimen was CD4+ or CD8+ T cells sorted from blood, collected in a trial of the OX40 agonist ivuxolimab. These receptors were collected from an adult with an advanced solid tumor such as melanoma, head and neck, liver or kidney cancer.

J is TRBJ1-5 and V is TRBV7-3; D gene unclear. CDR1 and CDR2 (germline): SGHTA, FQGTGA. This CDR3 comprises 16 residues. Between the trimmed V and J ends, which lost 1 base and 2 bases, there was a span of 12 bases. CDR3 in amino acids: CASSLKVVVCNQPQHF. In nucleotides, the CDR3 is TGTGCCAGCAGCTTAAAGGTTGTAGTTTGCAATCAGCCCCAGCATTTT.

The J gene is TRBJ2-5, the V gene TRBV6-1; the D gene is possibly TRBD2 (5 bases). The CDR3 has 13 residues. Trimming took 6 bases from V and 5 from J, leaving 13 bases between them. Germline CDR1 is MNHNS and CDR2 is SASEGT. CDR3 coding DNA: TGTGCCAGCAGCCCGGAGGTAGTCGAGACCCAGTACTTC. This translates into CASSPEVVETQYF.

V and J are TRBV25-1 and TRBJ2-5, with 8 bases aligning to TRBD1. CDR1 is MGHDK and CDR2 is SYGVNS in the germline V gene. CDR3 length equals 15 residues. V lost 2 bases and J lost 4; bases outside the gene matches: 6. The CDR3 DNA reads as TGTGCCAGCAGTGAAGCAGGGGGCCTAGGAGAGACCCAGTACTTC. This translates into CASSEAGGLGETQYF.

This clone occurred a few times. As DNA, the CDR3 is TGTGCCAGCTCACCACAATCGTACAATGAGCAGTTCTTC. Encoded protein: CASSPQSYNEQFF. The rearrangement links TRBV18 to TRBJ2-1, with D hard to call. This CDR3 region has 13 residues. V was pared by 1 base and J by 4 bases, with 5 bases between. In germline, CDR1 is KGHSH, CDR2 LQKENI.

The chain uses TRBV9 and TRBJ2-5, with 7 bases that match TRBD2. Trimming at V came to 4 bases and at J to 5 bases, leaving 17 bases not matched to a gene. The CDR3 is 17 residues long. Germline assignment: CDR1 SGDLS and CDR2 YYNGEE. CDR3 protein: CASSPPLAVIMGETQYF. In DNA, the CDR3 is TGTGCCAGCAGCCCCCCCCTAGCGGTTATCATGGGGGAGACCCAGTACTTC.

V usage is TRBV18 and J usage is TRBJ2-5; D gene ambiguous. The CDR3 sequence is 13 residues long. CDR1 KGHSH and CDR2 LQKENI come from the germline V gene. V was cut by 3 bases and J by 3 bases, with 8 bases left in between. The CDR3 sequence is CASSPGRKETQYF. CDR3 DNA sequence: TGTGCCAGCTCACCGGGCAGGAAAGAGACCCAGTACTTC.

CDR3 nucleotides: TGTGCCAGCAGTGACCCAGGGATGAGCTCCTATAATTCACCCCTCCACTTT. Protein sequence: CASSDPGMSSYNSPLHF. The rearrangement links TRBV6-1 to TRBJ1-6; TRBD1 might be the D (5 bases). This CDR3 has 17 amino acids. Germline V CDR1 and CDR2: MNHNS, SASEGT. Trimming stripped 3 bases from V and 0 bases from J, with 12 bases between.

The V call is TRBV6-5, the J call TRBJ2-5, with 11 bases that match TRBD1. J gave up 4 bases and V 5 bases, and 3 bases lay outside the gene matches. Germline V gene data show CDR1 as MNHEY and CDR2 as SVGAGI. The CDR3 runs 14 residues. The CDR3 DNA reads as TGTGCCAGCAGTCGAGGGACAGGGGGAGAGACCCAGTACTTC. Translation gives CASSRGTGGETQYF.

The V gene is TRBV7-3, the J gene TRBJ2-5; either TRBD1 or TRBD2 may fit D (6 bases each). The germline V gene has CDR1 SGHTA and CDR2 FQGTGA. Between the trimmed V and J ends, which lost 5 bases and 4 bases, there was a span of 14 bases. This CDR3 region has 14 residues. As DNA, the CDR3 is TGTGCCAGCAGCCAGACGGGGGCGGGAGAGACCCAGTACTTC. It codes for CASSQTGAGETQYF.

The chain links TRBV28 to TRBJ2-7, with TRBD2 as a possible D gene (6 bases). The length of the CDR3 is 14 residues. V lost 6 bases to trimming and J lost 0 bases, with 12 bases between them. CDR1 MDHEN and CDR2 SYDVKM come from the germline V gene. The CDR3 protein is CASRFRDSSYEQYF. CDR3 nucleotide sequence: TGTGCCAGCAGGTTCCGGGACTCCTCCTACGAGCAGTACTTC.

The V call is TRBV5-1, the J call TRBJ1-1; 8 bases agree with TRBD1. Trimming took 9 bases from V and 1 from J; bases not matched to a gene: 2. The CDR3 spans 12 residues. Germline V gene sequence: CDR1 SGHRS, CDR2 YFSETQ. The CDR3 sequence: CATGTGNTEAFF. For the CDR3, the DNA is TGCGCCACCGGGACAGGGAACACTGAAGCTTTCTTT.

V usage is TRBV18 and J usage is TRBJ2-7, with 9 bases aligning to TRBD1. The V gene end was trimmed by 3 bases and the J gene end by 4 bases; junction bases not matched to a gene: 4. Germline lookup yields CDR1 KGHSH and CDR2 LQKENI. The CDR3 consists of 14 residues. The CDR3 loop reads CASSPGQGVYEQYF. CDR3 in DNA: TGTGCCAGCTCACCGGGACAGGGAGTTTACGAGCAGTACTTC. The full variable domain, rest sourced from reference TRBV18 and TRBJ2-7, is NAGVMQNPRHLVRRRGQEARLRCSPMKGHSHVYWYRQLPEEGLKFMVYLQKENIIDESGMPKERFSAEFPKEGPSILRIQQVVRGDSAAYFCASSPGQGVYEQYFGPGTRLTVT.

CDR3 protein: CASSLPGTGRETQYF. CDR3 in DNA: TGTGCCAGCAGCCTACCAGGGACTGGTCGGGAGACCCAGTACTTC. The chain couples TRBV5-6 to TRBJ2-5, with a possible D match to TRBD2 (6 bases). The CDR3 spans 15 residues. Trimming left V 4 bases short and J 5 bases short, with 18 bases between. Germline V gene sequence: CDR1 SGHDT, CDR2 YYEEEE.

The chain uses TRBV28 and TRBJ2-7; D is perhaps TRBD2 (5 bases). V was shortened by 4 bases and J by 0 bases, with 10 bases between the two germline ends. The CDR3 totals 14 residues. Germline V gene data show CDR1 as MDHEN and CDR2 as SYDVKM. The CDR3 loop reads CASSSELGSYEQYF. The CDR3 DNA follows: TGTGCCAGCAGTTCAGAACTAGGCTCCTACGAGCAGTACTTC.